This T cell receptor beta chain was sequenced for a study of response to subunit inactivated influenza vaccine. Using its own MiXCR run on the RT-PCR reads, TCRdb lists one record per CDR3 protein. The table includes around 760,000 distinct CDR3 sequences, approximately 14% detected once. In its sample, this clonotype was seen many times. Its antigen is still unknown. Whole-study findings and limits: Authors suggested that a seasonal influenza vaccination recruits few new T cells each time.

This CDR3 spans 14 amino acids. Trimming removed 3 bases from V and 7 bases from J, with 16 bases in between. The input for sequencing was PBMCs from blood, taken roughly 15 days before vaccination. The chain has TRBV12-3 or TRBV12-4 and TRBJ2-7, with D possibly matching TRBD2 (6 bases). This clonotype was sampled from a man between 50 and 59 years old who received an inactivated influenza vaccine. CDR3 sequence (DNA): TGTGCCAGCAGTTTGGCGGCTATGGAGGGGGAGCAGTACTTC. Translated: CASSLAAMEGEQYF.